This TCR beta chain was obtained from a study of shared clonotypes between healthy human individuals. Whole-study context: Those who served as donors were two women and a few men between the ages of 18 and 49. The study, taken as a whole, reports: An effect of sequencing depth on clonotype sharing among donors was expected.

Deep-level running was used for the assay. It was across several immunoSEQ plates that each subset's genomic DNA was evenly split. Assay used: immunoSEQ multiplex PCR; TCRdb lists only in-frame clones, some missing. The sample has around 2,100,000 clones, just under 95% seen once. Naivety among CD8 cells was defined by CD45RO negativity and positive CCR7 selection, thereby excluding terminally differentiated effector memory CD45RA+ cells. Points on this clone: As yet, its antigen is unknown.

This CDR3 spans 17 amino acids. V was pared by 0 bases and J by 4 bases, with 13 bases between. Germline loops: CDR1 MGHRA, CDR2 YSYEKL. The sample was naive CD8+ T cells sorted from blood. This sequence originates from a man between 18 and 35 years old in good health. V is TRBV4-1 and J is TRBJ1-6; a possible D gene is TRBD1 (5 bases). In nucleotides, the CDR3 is TGCGCCAGCAGCCAAGAAGAGGTAGGGACGTATAATTCACCCCTCCACTTT. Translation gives CASSQEEVGTYNSPLHF.